A selection of T cell receptor beta chains follows, all from one sample in a study of T cells in Graves' hyperthyroidism and ophthalmopathy. TCRdb re-analysed the multiplex PCR reads in MiXCR, keeping a single row per CDR3 protein. The sample holds approximately 370,000 distinct CDR3 sequences, just under 15% seen once. The sequencing input was blood. These receptors were collected from a woman in her twenties or thirties with Graves' hyperthyroidism. Each CDR3 is given with its conserved first and last residue. D genes are given only for firm matches. Clone size is stated in some rows and not others, as once, few, many or a class when expanded.

J gene | clone size | D gene | V gene | CDR3 protein | CDR3 DNA
TRBJ2-5 | few | - | TRBV5-1 | CASSSDRSLLGSQETQYF | TGCGCCAGCAGCTCTGACAGGTCCCTTTTGGGCTCCCAAGAGACCCAGTACTTC
TRBJ2-5 | few | - | TRBV7-8 | CASSLPRTQETQYF | TGTGCCAGCAGCTTACCTAGGACCCAAGAGACCCAGTACTTC
TRBJ2-1 | many | - | TRBV7-2 | CASSPGAGPYNEQFF | TGTGCCAGCAGCCCCGGGGCAGGTCCCTACAATGAGCAGTTCTTC
TRBJ2-5 | - | TRBD1 | TRBV28 | CASRAAGTGSQYF | TGTGCCAGCAGGGCCGCCGGGACAGGGTCCCAGTACTTC
TRBJ2-7 | many | TRBD1 | TRBV20-1 | CSARNPDRGPYEQYF | TGCAGTGCTAGAAACCCTGACAGGGGCCCGTACGAGCAGTACTTC
TRBJ2-7 | many | - | TRBV7-2 | CASSFTGPSYEQYF | TGTGCCAGCAGCTTCACGGGACCCTCCTACGAGCAGTACTTC
TRBJ2-7 | few | TRBD2 | TRBV10-3 | CAISAGEVEQYF | TGTGCCATCTCCGCGGGAGAGGTCGAGCAGTACTTC
TRBJ2-5 | - | TRBD1 | TRBV9 | CASSVGGKQGIETQYF | TGTGCCAGCAGCGTAGGGGGGAAACAGGGGATTGAGACCCAGTACTTC
TRBJ2-5 | many | - | TRBV7-6 | CASSSTGFETQYF | TGTGCCAGCAGCTCTACAGGGTTCGAGACCCAGTACTTC
TRBJ2-2 | few | TRBD2 | TRBV4-1 | CASSQTSGSSGELFF | TGCGCCAGCAGCCAAACTAGCGGGAGTAGCGGGGAGCTGTTTTTT
TRBJ2-1 | many | - | TRBV2 | CASSDGLRDGQFF | TGTGCCAGCAGCGACGGCTTGCGGGATGGACAGTTCTTC
TRBJ1-6 | - | TRBD1 | TRBV9 | CASSGGQRNSPLHF | TGTGCCAGCAGCGGGGGACAGAGAAATTCACCCCTCCACTTT
TRBJ2-3 | many | TRBD2 | TRBV7-9 | CASSLAGGVTDTQYF | TGTGCCAGCAGCTTAGCGGGAGGGGTAACAGATACGCAGTATTTT
TRBJ2-3 | few | TRBD2 | TRBV7-8 | CASSLPVSGRADTQYF | TGTGCCAGCAGCTTACCTGTTAGCGGGAGAGCAGATACGCAGTATTTT
TRBJ1-2 | few | - | TRBV20-1 | CSASGLSYGYTF | TGCAGTGCTAGTGGACTGTCCTATGGCTACACCTTC
TRBJ1-1 | few | - | TRBV2 | CASKRTDLNTEAFF | TGTGCCAGCAAGCGGACAGACCTGAACACTGAAGCTTTCTTT
TRBJ2-1 | few | TRBD2 | TRBV5-1 | CASSLDGRTYNEQFF | TGCGCCAGCAGCTTGGACGGGAGGACTTACAATGAGCAGTTCTTC
TRBJ1-4 | many | TRBD1 | TRBV12-3/TRBV12-4 | CASSSTGGSNEKLFF | TGTGCCAGCAGTTCCACAGGGGGTTCTAATGAAAAACTGTTTTTT
TRBJ2-7 | many | - | TRBV5-1 | CASSLGDPTYEQYF | TGCGCCAGCAGCTTGGGGGACCCAACCTACGAGCAGTACTTC
TRBJ2-1 | few | TRBD1 | TRBV7-9 | CASSSTGYEQFF | TGTGCCAGCAGCTCGACAGGGTATGAGCAGTTCTTC
TRBJ2-1 | many | TRBD2 | TRBV11-1 | CASSSSTSGTYNEQFF | TGTGCCAGCAGCTCGTCGACTAGCGGAACTTACAATGAGCAGTTCTTC
TRBJ1-5 | many | - | TRBV10-3 | CAISESGKQPQHF | TGTGCCATCAGTGAGTCGGGGAAGCAGCCCCAGCATTTT
TRBJ1-2 | many | - | TRBV18 | CASSTATSGYTF | TGTGCCAGCTCAACTGCCACGTCAGGCTACACCTTC
TRBJ1-1 | - | TRBD1 | TRBV4-2 | CASSQRATGGAETEAFF | TGTGCCAGCAGCCAGAGGGCGACAGGGGGCGCGGAGACTGAAGCTTTCTTT
TRBJ1-2 | few | - | TRBV7-2 | CASSLATTHSYGYTF | TGTGCCAGCAGCTTAGCGACCACACACAGCTATGGCTACACCTTC
TRBJ2-1 | many | TRBD2 | TRBV11-3 | CASSSGTSGGSSYNEQFF | TGTGCCAGCAGCTCGGGGACTAGCGGGGGAAGCTCCTACAATGAGCAGTTCTTC
TRBJ1-1 | few | - | TRBV30 | CAWSEGTNTEAFF | TGTGCCTGGAGTGAAGGGACGAACACTGAAGCTTTCTTT
TRBJ2-4 | - | TRBD1 | TRBV15 | CATSRDGTGQTNIQYF | TGTGCCACCAGCAGAGATGGGACGGGACAGACAAACATTCAGTACTTC
TRBJ2-3 | few | TRBD1 | TRBV10-1 | CASGHRDRGRNTQYF | TGCGCCAGCGGACACCGGGACAGGGGAAGAAATACGCAGTATTTT